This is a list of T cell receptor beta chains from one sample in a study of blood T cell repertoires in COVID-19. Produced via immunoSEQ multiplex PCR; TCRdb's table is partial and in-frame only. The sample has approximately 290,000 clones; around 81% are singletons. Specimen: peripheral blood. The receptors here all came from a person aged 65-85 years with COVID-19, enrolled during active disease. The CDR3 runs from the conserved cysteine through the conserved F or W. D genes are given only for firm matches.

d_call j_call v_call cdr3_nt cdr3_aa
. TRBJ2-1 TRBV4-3 TGCGCCAGCAGCCAAGCGCTCCTATCAAATTACAATGAGCAGTTCTTC CASSQALLSNYNEQFF
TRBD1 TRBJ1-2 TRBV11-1 TGTGCCAGCAGCGGTGACAGGGGGGGCTATGGCTACACCTTC CASSGDRGGYGYTF
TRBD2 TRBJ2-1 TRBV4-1 TGCGCCAGCAGCCAAGAGGAACTAGCGGGTAGCTCCTACAATGAGCAGTTCTTC CASSQEELAGSSYNEQFF
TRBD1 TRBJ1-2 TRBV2 TGTGCCAGCATTCTCGGGACAGCAAGCTATGGCTACACCTTC CASILGTASYGYTF
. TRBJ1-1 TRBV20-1 TGCAGTGCCAAGGAGGGGGGGCTGGCTTTCTTT CSAKEGGLAFF
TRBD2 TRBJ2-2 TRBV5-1 TGCGCCAGCAGCTTCAGCGGGAGTGACACCGGGGAGCTGTTTTTT CASSFSGSDTGELFF
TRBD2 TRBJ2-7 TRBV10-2 TGCGCCAGCAGTGCAACGGGGGGGCAAAACTACGAGCAGTACTTC CASSATGGQNYEQYF
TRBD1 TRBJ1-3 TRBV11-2 TGTGCCAGCAGCGCCTACCCGGGACAGGGTGGAAACACCATATATTTT CASSAYPGQGGNTIYF
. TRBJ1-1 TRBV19 TGTGCCAGTAGTAGTACGGTGAACACTGAAGCTTTCTTT CASSSTVNTEAFF
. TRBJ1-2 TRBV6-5 TGTGCCAGCAGTTACAGGGCAGGGGTAGGCTACACCTTC CASSYRAGVGYTF
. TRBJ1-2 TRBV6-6 TGTGCCAGCACCGAGGTAGGGGATGGCTACACCTTC CASTEVGDGYTF